This record looks at one T cell receptor beta chain sequence and its context. It was with unique molecular identifiers that the TCRbeta library was prepared. TCRdb processed the PCR reads anew with MiXCR; each CDR3 protein has one entry. The profile shows 490,000 or so distinct CDR3 sequences, 9.5% to 15% of them singletons. This entry comes from a study of T-cell reconstitution after alpha-beta-depleted transplantation in children. V gave up 4 bases and J gave up 7 bases, with 12 bases separating them. The CDR3 totals 13 residues. Looked up from germline, CDR1 is SGHRS and CDR2 is YFSETQ. The sequencing here drew on PBMCs from the stem cell graft donor, taken from the stem cell graft. The source is a human donor who donated a stem cell graft to a child with combined immunodeficiency. The rearrangement links TRBV5-1 to TRBJ1-5; D gene uncertain. The CDR3 DNA reads TGCGCCAGCAGCCGGACGGTCGGGCAGCCCCAGCATTTT. This gives the protein CASSRTVGQPQHF.